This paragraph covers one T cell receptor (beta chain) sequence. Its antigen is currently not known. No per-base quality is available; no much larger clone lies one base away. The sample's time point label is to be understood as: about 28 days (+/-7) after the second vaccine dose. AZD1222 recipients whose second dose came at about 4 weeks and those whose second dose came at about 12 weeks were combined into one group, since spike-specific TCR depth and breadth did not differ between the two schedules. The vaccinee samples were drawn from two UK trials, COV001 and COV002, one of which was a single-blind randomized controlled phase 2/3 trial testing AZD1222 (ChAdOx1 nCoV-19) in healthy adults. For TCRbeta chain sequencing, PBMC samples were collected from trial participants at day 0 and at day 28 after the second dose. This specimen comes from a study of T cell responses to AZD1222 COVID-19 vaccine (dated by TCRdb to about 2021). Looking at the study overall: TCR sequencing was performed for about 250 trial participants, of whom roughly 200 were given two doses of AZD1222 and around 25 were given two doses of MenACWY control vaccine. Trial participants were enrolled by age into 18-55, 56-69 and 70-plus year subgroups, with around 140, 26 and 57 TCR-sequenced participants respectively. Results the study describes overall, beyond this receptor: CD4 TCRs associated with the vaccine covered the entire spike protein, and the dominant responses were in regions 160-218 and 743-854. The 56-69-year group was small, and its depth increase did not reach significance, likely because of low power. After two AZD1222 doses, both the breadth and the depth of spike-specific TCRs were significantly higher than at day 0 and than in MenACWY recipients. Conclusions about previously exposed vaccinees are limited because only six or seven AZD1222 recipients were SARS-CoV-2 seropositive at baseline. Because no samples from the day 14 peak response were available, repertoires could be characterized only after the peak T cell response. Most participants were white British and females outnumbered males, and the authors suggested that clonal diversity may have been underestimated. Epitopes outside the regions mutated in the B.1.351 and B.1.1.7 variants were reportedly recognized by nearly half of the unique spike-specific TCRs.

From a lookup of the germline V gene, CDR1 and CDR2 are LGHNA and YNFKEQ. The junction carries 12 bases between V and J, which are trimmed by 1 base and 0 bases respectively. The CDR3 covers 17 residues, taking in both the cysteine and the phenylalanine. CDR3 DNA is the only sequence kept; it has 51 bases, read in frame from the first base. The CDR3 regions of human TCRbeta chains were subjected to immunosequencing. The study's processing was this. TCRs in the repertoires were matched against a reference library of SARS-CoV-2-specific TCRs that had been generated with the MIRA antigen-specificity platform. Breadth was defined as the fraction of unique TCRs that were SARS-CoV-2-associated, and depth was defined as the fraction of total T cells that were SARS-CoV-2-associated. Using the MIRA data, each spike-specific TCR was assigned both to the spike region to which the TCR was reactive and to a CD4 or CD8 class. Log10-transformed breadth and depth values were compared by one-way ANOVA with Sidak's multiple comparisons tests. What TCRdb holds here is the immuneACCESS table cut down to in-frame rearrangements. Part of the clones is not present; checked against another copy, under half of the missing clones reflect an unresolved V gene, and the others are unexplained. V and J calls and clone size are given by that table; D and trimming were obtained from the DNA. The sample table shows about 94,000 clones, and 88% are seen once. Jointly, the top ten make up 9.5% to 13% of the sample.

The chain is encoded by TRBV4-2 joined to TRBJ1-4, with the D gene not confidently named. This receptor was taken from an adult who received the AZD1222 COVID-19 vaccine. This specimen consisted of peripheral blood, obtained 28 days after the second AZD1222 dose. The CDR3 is CASSQVGSSATNEKLFF. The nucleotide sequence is TGTGCCAGCAGCCAAGTCGGTAGCTCTGCAACTAATGAAAAACTGTTTTTT.